The 4 T cell receptor beta chains reported below all come from one sample, sequenced in a study of shared clonotypes between healthy human individuals. Measured with immunoSEQ multiplex PCR; TCRdb has only the in-frame clones, and not every one. The repertoire has some 2.1 million clones, over 85% of them found once; the top ten carry 0.9% to 1.4%. Naive CD8 isolation took CD45RO-negative cells positively selected for CCR7 and excluded terminally differentiated effector memory CD45RA+ cells. Sequencing was done on a sample of naive CD8+ T cells sorted from blood. The origin of the receptors is a man aged 18 to 35 in good health.

The rearrangement uses TRBV27 and TRBJ2-7; D is uncertain. Germline V gene sequence: CDR1 MNHEY, CDR2 SMNVEV (reference sequence). The CDR3 loop spans 13 amino acids. Trimming stripped 3 bases from V and 3 bases from J, with 9 bases between. Here the CDR3 DNA reads TGTGCCAGCAGTTTTGGTCGCAACTACGAGCAGTACTTC. It specifies CASSFGRNYEQYF.

With respect to this clone: A clone one base away is much larger, so this may be a read error. Other DNA sequences within the sample encode an identical CDR3. As DNA, the CDR3 is TGCGCCAGCAGCCAAGCCGGGACAGGCTACGAGCAGTACTTC. This sequence encodes CASSQAGTGYEQYF. This sequence joins TRBV4-1 and TRBJ2-7; 8 bases match TRBD1. CDR3 length equals 14 residues. The ends lost 1 base at V and 3 bases at J; junction bases unmatched: 2. Germline-derived CDR1 and CDR2 are MGHRA and YSYEKL.

The chain's CDR3 is CSVTHRETNYGYTF. For the CDR3, the DNA is TGCAGCGTTACCCACAGGGAAACTAACTATGGCTACACCTTC. The chain uses TRBV29-1 and TRBJ1-2; D is possibly TRBD1 (6 bases). In germline, CDR1 is SQVTM, CDR2 ANQGSEA. This CDR3 is 14 amino acids long. The ends were cut back, 5 bases at V and 0 bases at J, with 13 bases in the middle.

This chain links TRBV29-1 with TRBJ2-2, with 12 bases identical to TRBD1. Germline loops: CDR1 SQVTM, CDR2 ANQGSEA. CDR3 length: 15 residues. V trimming: 3 bases; J trimming: 6 bases; junction bases outside the gene matches: 5. The CDR3 DNA follows: TGCAGCGTTGAGGAGGGGACAGGGGGCCCCGGGGAGCTGTTTTTT. Amino acids: CSVEEGTGGPGELFF.